Included here is one T cell receptor (beta chain) sequence, with context. What it binds is unknown. From the 5' RACE reads, TCRdb called clonotypes with MiXCR, one entry per CDR3 protein. The data hold some 80,000 distinct CDR3 sequences, with 4.5% to 7.5% observed a single time. The entry originates in a study of neurological immune-mediated disorders. Study results and caveats: It was HTLV-1-associated myelopathy that showed the most TCR clonal expansion, while multiple sclerosis showed the least, falling below healthy controls. Across subjects, expanded clones had no CDR3 amino acid sequences in common, pointing to private repertoires in all groups.

Regarding time point: longitudinal time-point 2. Between the trimmed V and J ends, which lost 4 bases and 8 bases, there was a span of 9 bases. The CDR3 spans 12 residues. CDR1 is SGHAT, CDR2 FQNNGV, per germline. This receptor was taken from an older woman with multiple sclerosis. The chain links TRBV11-2 to TRBJ2-1, with D uncertain. The specimen was PBMCs. The CDR3 DNA reads TGTGCCAGCAGCTGTGTGGCCGATGAGCAGTTCTTC. Protein product: CASSCVADEQFF. The full variable domain, with the rest looked up from reference TRBV11-2 and TRBJ2-1, is EAGVAQSPRYKIIEKRQSVAFWCNPISGHATLYWYQQILGQGPKLLIQFQNNGVVDDSQLPKDRFSAERLKGVDSTLKIQPAKLEDSAVYLCASSCVADEQFFGPGTRLTVL.